These 24 T cell receptor beta chains share one sample of origin, sequenced in a study of cytomegalovirus exposure and HLA in healthy donors. PCR amplification relied on 60 Vbeta primers (plus 13 Jbeta primers). TCRdb's copy holds only in-frame clones and misses some; the assay was immunoSEQ multiplex PCR. In the table there are some 150,000 clones, 70% to 80% of which are singletons. The sequenced material came from PBMCs. These receptors all come from a human donor in good health.

This clone has just a few counts. This same CDR3 is encoded by further DNA sequences in the sample. V and J are TRBV20-1 and TRBJ1-1; 7 bases line up with TRBD1. CDR1 and CDR2 (germline): DFQATT, SNEGSKA (reference sequence). The junction had 0 bases not matched to a gene; V was cut back by 6 bases and J by 5 bases. The CDR3 runs 10 residues. The CDR3 bases are TGCAGTGCCAGGGGGACTGAAGCTTTCTTT. Its translation: CSARGTEAFF.

This chain joins TRBV6-5 and TRBJ1-2; D not certain. V was trimmed by 6 bases and J by 4 bases, leaving 12 bases between them. Germline values: CDR1 MNHEY, CDR2 SVGAGI. The CDR3 loop spans 13 amino acids. This chain's CDR3 is CASRRGRIYGYTF. The DNA of the CDR3 is TGTGCCAGCAGACGAGGTCGGATCTATGGCTACACCTTC.

This chain joins TRBV19 and TRBJ1-4, with TRBD1 as a possible D gene (5 bases). The V gene's germline CDR1 is LNHDA and CDR2 SQIVND (reference sequence). Trimming removed 4 bases at V and 0 bases at J, with 6 bases between. CDR3 length equals 14 residues. This CDR3 reads CASSTTATNEKLFF. The CDR3 coding sequence is TGTGCCAGTAGTACGACAGCAACTAATGAAAAACTGTTTTTT. The full variable domain, in which reference TRBV19 and TRBJ1-4 provide the parts outside the CDR3, is DGGITQSPKYLFRKEGQNVTLSCEQNLNHDAMYWYRQDPGQGLRLIYYSQIVNDFQKGDIAEGYSVSREKKESFPLTVTSAQKNPTAFYLCASSTTATNEKLFFGSGTQLSVL.

The V gene is TRBV6-5, the J gene TRBJ1-1; unclear D gene. V lost 6 bases and J 1 base, leaving 12 bases between the germline ends. This CDR3 contains 14 residues. Germline V CDR1 and CDR2: MNHEY, SVGAGI. DNA of the CDR3: TGTGCCAGCAGCCCTGGACTGGGGAACACTGAAGCTTTCTTT. This translates into CASSPGLGNTEAFF.

This sequence joins TRBV7-2 and TRBJ1-1; D is perhaps TRBD1 (6 bases). Germline loops: CDR1 SGHTA, CDR2 FQGNSA. The CDR3 totals 14 residues. Deletions cut 0 bases from V and 7 bases from J, with 12 bases between. CDR3 bases: TGTGCCAGCAGCTTAGCCCAGGGGTTGGGTGAAGCTTTCTTT. This gives the protein CASSLAQGLGEAFF.

Written as DNA, the CDR3 is TGTGCCAGTAGCCAGGGACAGGGCAGGAGCAATCAGCCCCAGCATTTT. Amino acid sequence: CASSQGQGRSNQPQHF. The genes are TRBV19 and TRBJ1-5, with 9 positions matching TRBD1. This CDR3 comprises 16 residues. Germline assignment: CDR1 LNHDA and CDR2 SQIVND (reference sequence). V dropped 6 bases and J dropped 1; count of bases not matched to a gene: 7.

The chain uses TRBV6-5 and TRBJ2-1, with 9 bases fitting TRBD1. V lost 4 bases to trimming and J lost 5 bases; unmatched junction nucleotides: 6. From germline, CDR1 is MNHEY and CDR2 SVGAGI. The length of the CDR3 is 15 residues. The CDR3 reads CASSLTGGADNEQFF. For the CDR3, the DNA is TGTGCCAGCAGTTTAACAGGGGGCGCAGACAATGAGCAGTTCTTC.

This chain links TRBV29-1 with TRBJ2-1; 8 nucleotides agree with TRBD2. The trim removed 3 bases at V and 0 bases at J, leaving 7 bases unmatched. CDR1 SQVTM and CDR2 ANQGSEA come from the germline V gene. There are 16 residues in the CDR3. CDR3 in amino acids: CSVEPTSESSYNEQFF. The CDR3 bases are TGCAGCGTTGAGCCGACTAGCGAAAGCTCCTACAATGAGCAGTTCTTC.

The chain combines TRBV7-7 with TRBJ2-5; D unclear. CDR3 size: 13 residues. V was cut by 5 bases and J by 7 bases, with 14 bases left in between. Germline values: CDR1 SSHAT, CDR2 FNYEAQ (reference sequence). The CDR3 nucleotides read TGTGCCAGCAGCCCCGAACTCTCGGGGACCCAGTACTTC. This translates into CASSPELSGTQYF.

The chain combines TRBV2 with TRBJ1-5; 10 bases are a match to TRBD1. The CDR3 spans 15 residues. Per germline, CDR1 SNHLY and CDR2 FYNNEI. Written as DNA, the CDR3 is TGTACCTGGATTCCGGGACAGGGGAGGAATCAGCCCCAGCATTTT. This translates into CTWIPGQGRNQPQHF.

The chain links TRBV27 to TRBJ2-7, with TRBD1 matching 8 bases. This CDR3 is 13 amino acids long. The V segment lost 5 bases and the J segment 6 bases; nucleotides outside the gene matches: 6. Germline lookup yields CDR1 MNHEY and CDR2 SMNVEV (reference sequence). This CDR3 is CASSLSGGREQYF. CDR3 DNA: TGTGCCAGCAGTCTCTCAGGGGGCCGCGAGCAGTACTTC.

The rearrangement uses TRBV6-1 and TRBJ1-2; D is uncertain. V lost 1 base, J lost 8 bases, and 14 bases lay in between. The CDR3 length is 14 residues. Per germline, CDR1 MNHNS and CDR2 SASEGT. The CDR3 region is CASSEGQKGEGYTF. The CDR3 DNA is TGTGCCAGCAGTGAAGGCCAGAAAGGAGAGGGCTACACCTTC.

This chain links TRBV4-1 with TRBJ2-7; TRBD1 matches 11 bases. CDR3 length: 15 amino acids. Germline lookup yields CDR1 MGHRA and CDR2 YSYEKL. The ends lost 5 bases at V and 5 bases at J; junction bases unmatched: 8. Here the CDR3 DNA reads TGCGCCAGCAGCGGACGGACAGGGGGCGAGGACGAGCAGTACTTC. Translated: CASSGRTGGEDEQYF.

V is TRBV10-3 and J is TRBJ2-1; 7 bases align to TRBD2. The CDR3 is made up of 14 amino acids. V shed 5 bases and J 6 bases; nucleotides not matched to a gene: 7. Germline loops: CDR1 ENHRY, CDR2 SYGVKD. DNA for the CDR3: TGTGCCATCAGTAGCGGGATAGGACGCAATGAGCAGTTCTTC. Its translation: CAISSGIGRNEQFF.

The J gene is TRBJ2-1, the V gene TRBV5-6, with 8 bases lining up with TRBD2. CDR3 length: 17 residues. After removal of 0 bases from V and 4 bases from J, the junction contained 9 bases not matched to a gene. Per germline, CDR1 SGHDT and CDR2 YYEEEE. The CDR3 DNA sequence: TGTGCCAGCAGCTTGGAACGGGGCGGGGGGACTTACAATGAGCAGTTCTTC. It specifies CASSLERGGGTYNEQFF.

The J gene is TRBJ2-7, the V gene TRBV7-7; no clear D. The germline gives CDR1 SSHAT, CDR2 FNYEAQ (reference sequence). This CDR3 has 16 residues. The germline V and J ends were trimmed by 3 bases and 3 bases, with 18 bases remaining between them. In nucleotides, the CDR3 is TGTGCCAGCAGCTTCCCCCGGTGGGCCCCCCTCTACGAGCAGTACTTC. Amino acids: CASSFPRWAPLYEQYF.

V is TRBV12-5 and J is TRBJ2-7, with 10 positions matching TRBD1. Germline V gene data show CDR1 as LGHNT and CDR2 as FRNRAP. Germline trimming cut 3 bases from V and 5 bases from J; bases unmatched to any gene: 1. This CDR3 spans 13 amino acids. CDR3: CASGFGTGDEQYF. CDR3 in DNA: TGTGCTAGTGGTTTCGGGACAGGGGACGAGCAGTACTTC.

In DNA form, the CDR3 reads TGTGCCAGCAGTTTATGGGGGGGCGCAACTAATGAAAAACTGTTTTTT. This codes for CASSLWGGATNEKLFF. The chain links TRBV27 to TRBJ1-4; D might be TRBD1 (6 bases). V shed 1 base and J shed 0 bases, with 9 bases lying between them. Germline CDR1 reads MNHEY; CDR2 reads SMNVEV (reference sequence). The CDR3 has 16 amino acids.

This chain links TRBV29-1 with TRBJ2-1; D ambiguous. The CDR3 length is 13 residues. Germline assignment: CDR1 SQVTM and CDR2 ANQGSEA. Trimming took 7 bases from V and 8 from J, leaving 18 bases between them. In nucleotides, the CDR3 is TGCAGCGCCCAAGGCGATAGCCTACATGAGCAGTTCTTC. The encoded protein is CSAQGDSLHEQFF.

There are a few counts of this clone. The genes are TRBV7-4 and TRBJ1-6; 7 bases match TRBD1. With 5 bases clipped from V and 8 bases from J, the junction kept 15 bases outside the gene matches. The CDR3 totals 17 residues. CDR1 SGHVT and CDR2 SQSDAQ come from the germline V gene. The CDR3 DNA reads TGTGCCAGCAGCCCCCCAGGGGACAGACAGGGCGATTCACCCCTCCACTTT. Its protein is CASSPPGDRQGDSPLHF.

V is TRBV30 and J is TRBJ1-1; TRBD1 might be the D (5 bases). Trimming cost V 2 bases and J 1 base, with 17 bases left between them. Germline lookup yields CDR1 GTSNPN and CDR2 SVGIG (reference sequence). The CDR3 is 16 amino acids. CDR3 in amino acids: CAWSRGRAHKNTEAFF. The CDR3 nucleotides are TGTGCCTGGAGTAGGGGTAGGGCCCATAAGAACACTGAAGCTTTCTTT.

The chain has TRBV27 and TRBJ1-5; no definite D call. V lost 4 bases and J lost 2, with 9 bases in between. The CDR3 spans 14 residues. Germline lookup yields CDR1 MNHEY and CDR2 SMNVEV (reference sequence). CDR3 loop: CASSSRRGNQPQHF. Here the CDR3 DNA reads TGTGCCAGCAGTTCTCGACGGGGCAATCAGCCCCAGCATTTT.

This clone was seen a handful of times. V usage is TRBV5-4 and J usage is TRBJ2-7; TRBD2 matches at 10 bases. V lost 4 bases, J lost 4 bases, and 8 bases stayed unmatched. The CDR3 runs 15 residues. Germline V lookup: CDR1 SGHNT, CDR2 YYREEE (reference sequence). CDR3 amino acids: CASSRRSGGAYEQYF. The CDR3, as DNA: TGTGCCAGCAGCCGGAGGAGCGGGGGGGCGTACGAGCAGTACTTC.

The rearrangement joins TRBV29-1 to TRBJ2-5; 12 bases line up with TRBD2. Germline CDR1 reads SQVTM; CDR2 reads ANQGSEA. This CDR3 has 13 amino acids. V shed 4 bases, J shed 11 bases, and the junction held 8 bases outside the gene matches. The CDR3 sequence is CSVGSGLAGSQYF. The CDR3 DNA is TGCAGCGTTGGATCAGGACTAGCGGGGTCGCAGTACTTC.